The rows below give T cell receptor beta chains drawn from one sample of a study of CD8 T cells in Susac syndrome. TCRdb reanalysed the immunoSEQ multiplex PCR reads using MiXCR and keeps one entry per CDR3 protein. The sample records approximately 200,000 distinct CDR3 sequences, 90% to 95% being singletons. Material for sequencing was CD4+ T cells from PBMCs. These TCRs come from a human donor with multiple sclerosis. Each CDR3 is given without its conserved first and last residue. Each record gives: J gene, V gene, CDR3 protein.

TRBJ2-5 TRBV20-1 SAPRGETQY
TRBJ2-4 TRBV27 ASSPLRGSKNIQY
TRBJ1-6 TRBV5-6 ASSFYGGSNSPLH
TRBJ1-5 TRBV2 ASKDFGRPPQH
TRBJ2-3 TRBV29-1 SVPSGSGTDTQY
TRBJ1-6 TRBV7-2 ASSLAARTAANSPLH
TRBJ2-7 TRBV29-1 SVEDFQEQY
TRBJ1-1 TRBV2 ASTLGAGTEAF
TRBJ2-5 TRBV7-9 ASSSGQGVEETQY
TRBJ2-7 TRBV20-1 SAQLAGVYEQY
TRBJ1-5 TRBV27 ASSTDRDYQPQH
TRBJ2-5 TRBV29-1 SGNRGLQETQY
TRBJ1-1 TRBV3-1 ASSQSGNTEAF
TRBJ2-5 TRBV29-1 SVEGRDSQETQY
TRBJ2-5 TRBV7-2 ASSPAPQTQY
TRBJ2-7 TRBV29-1 SVAGSSYYEQY
TRBJ2-3 TRBV7-2 ASSPLGKRGWTDTQY
TRBJ2-1 TRBV5-5 ASSLEGGNSYNEQF
TRBJ2-3 TRBV6-4 ASSEGRLAGSTDTQY
TRBJ2-2 TRBV20-1 SARDQAGELF
TRBJ1-1 TRBV30 AWIRTGGAEAF
TRBJ2-1 TRBV5-6 ASSLPASGSYNEQF
TRBJ2-3 TRBV7-9 ASSLSAGGIDTQY
TRBJ2-7 TRBV7-9 ASSSPLPQGEQY
TRBJ2-1 TRBV3-1 ASSQDLVEQF
TRBJ2-1 TRBV2 ASMASGYNEQF
TRBJ2-7 TRBV27 ATRPTAGTGPYEQY
TRBJ1-2 TRBV18 ASSLPAGNGYT
TRBJ2-7 TRBV5-6 ASSPLGPYEQY
TRBJ1-5 TRBV18 ASSPRDGNQPQH
TRBJ1-5 TRBV3-1 ASSQGENQPQH
TRBJ2-5 TRBV2 ASSEARGSLFETQY
TRBJ2-5 TRBV4-1 ASSPRVTGPKTQY
TRBJ2-5 TRBV3-1 AAAKGRAPESQY
TRBJ2-5 TRBV20-1 SARAPWGGQATQY
TRBJ1-2 TRBV27 ASSGRGDGYT
TRBJ2-2 TRBV27 ASRLRGTGELF
TRBJ2-7 TRBV20-1 SARDPGPGNYEQY
TRBJ1-2 TRBV6-5 ASSYSVGGNGYT
TRBJ1-1 TRBV5-4 ASSIDRNTEAF
TRBJ2-1 TRBV29-1 SVGTSHEQF
TRBJ2-7 TRBV3-1 ASSQQGLTYEQY
TRBJ1-5 TRBV7-2 ASSSSGQPQH
TRBJ2-7 TRBV20-1 SARGRVGYEQY
TRBJ2-1 TRBV27 ASSLNRVVGNEQF
TRBJ2-1 TRBV24-1 ATSDSGTGVNEQF
TRBJ1-5 TRBV20-1 SFASGDQPQH
TRBJ2-1 TRBV30 AWSVRLAGDEQF
TRBJ1-3 TRBV5-1 ASSRSGQTGNTIY
TRBJ2-1 TRBV20-1 SGAASSYNEQF
TRBJ1-1 TRBV29-1 SVTYPFGGNTEAF
TRBJ1-2 TRBV12-3/TRBV12-4 ASSPRRDRDGYT
TRBJ2-7 TRBV7-9 ASSYRQGSEQY